Detailed here is one T cell receptor (beta chain). Sequencing used immunoSEQ multiplex PCR; TCRdb keeps in-frame clones, though not all of them. The sample includes about 89,000 clones, roughly 84% of them seen just once. CDR3 length: 16 residues. V lost 0 bases and J lost 4; bases outside the gene matches: 8. CDR1 SGHDT and CDR2 YYEEEE come from the germline V gene. This sample is part of a study of control samples from healthy donors and cancer patients. The sequence was collected from a middle-aged woman in good health. Sequencing used blood. The chain joins TRBV5-6 to TRBJ1-2; the match to TRBD1 covers 8 bases. The DNA for the CDR3 is TGTGCCAGCAGCTTGGGGATACAGGGGGAAGGCTATGGCTACACCTTC. As protein: CASSLGIQGEGYGYTF.